Presented here are 5 T cell receptor beta chains from one specimen sequenced in a study of blood T cell repertoires in COVID-19. Method: immunoSEQ multiplex PCR; TCRdb's copy keeps in-frame clones and lacks some. The data show approximately 300,000 clones, more than 85% seen once. Sequencing was performed on PBMCs or T cells enriched from blood (not recorded which). The receptors were gathered from a woman aged 30 to 39 who had recovered from COVID-19.

The chain combines TRBV27 with TRBJ1-2; 10 positions match TRBD1. V lost 5 bases, J lost 4 bases, and 7 bases stayed unmatched. The CDR3 runs 15 residues. Germline assignment: CDR1 MNHEY and CDR2 SMNVEV (reference sequence). CDR3: CASSPSDRGLYGYTF. Written as DNA, the CDR3 is TGTGCCAGCAGTCCCTCCGACAGGGGGCTCTATGGCTACACCTTC.

This chain connects TRBV5-1 to TRBJ2-5; weak D call: TRBD2 (5 bases). The CDR3 runs 13 residues. V lost 0 bases and J lost 4, with 7 bases in between. Germline V gene lookup returns CDR1 SGHRS and CDR2 YFSETQ. CDR3 amino acids: CASSLAEAETQYF. Written as DNA, the CDR3 is TGCGCCAGCAGCTTGGCGGAGGCAGAGACCCAGTACTTC.

The chain links TRBV14 to TRBJ1-1, with 8 bases that match TRBD1. Unmatched junction bases numbered 6, after V lost 4 bases and J lost 5 bases. CDR3 length: 14 amino acids. Germline V lookup: CDR1 SGHDN, CDR2 FVKESK. This CDR3 is CASSLDRGGTEAFF. Here the CDR3 DNA reads TGTGCCAGCAGCCTTGACAGGGGAGGGACTGAAGCTTTCTTT.

The CDR3 coding sequence is TGTGCCAGCAGCTTGGTCAGGTCCTTGAATGAGCAGTTCTTC. Protein: CASSLVRSLNEQFF. V and J are TRBV7-3 and TRBJ2-1; D gene ambiguous. CDR3 size: 14 residues. Deletions cut 3 bases from V and 7 bases from J, with 13 bases between. CDR1 is SGHTA and CDR2 is FQGTGA in the germline V gene.

The V call is TRBV2, the J call TRBJ2-7; TRBD2 is a possible D gene (5 bases). The CDR3 runs to 13 residues. Germline assignment: CDR1 SNHLY and CDR2 FYNNEI. V dropped 2 bases and J dropped 5 bases, with 10 bases sitting between them. CDR3: CASSESRGNEQYF. The CDR3, as DNA: TGTGCCAGCAGTGAATCGAGAGGGAACGAGCAGTACTTC.